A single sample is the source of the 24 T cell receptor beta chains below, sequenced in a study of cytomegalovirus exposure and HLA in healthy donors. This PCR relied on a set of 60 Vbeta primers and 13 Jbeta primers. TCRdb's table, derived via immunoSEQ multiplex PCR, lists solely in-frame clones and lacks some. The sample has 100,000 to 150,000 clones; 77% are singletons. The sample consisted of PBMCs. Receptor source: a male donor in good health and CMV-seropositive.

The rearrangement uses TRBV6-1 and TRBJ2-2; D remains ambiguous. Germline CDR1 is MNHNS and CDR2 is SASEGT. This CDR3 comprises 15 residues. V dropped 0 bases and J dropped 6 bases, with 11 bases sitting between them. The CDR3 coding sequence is TGTGCCAGCAGTGAAGCGCCAGACTGGGCCGGGGAGCTGTTTTTT. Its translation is CASSEAPDWAGELFF.

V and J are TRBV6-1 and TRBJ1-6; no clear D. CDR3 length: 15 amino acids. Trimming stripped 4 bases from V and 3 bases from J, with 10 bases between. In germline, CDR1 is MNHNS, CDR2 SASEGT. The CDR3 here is CASSVERGYNSPLHF. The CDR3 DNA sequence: TGTGCCAGCAGTGTGGAGCGTGGCTATAATTCACCCCTCCACTTT.

The CDR3 region has the DNA TGTGCCAGTAGTATTGGCTGGCAGGGCAATCTGGGCAATCAGCCCCAGCATTTT. Translation: CASSIGWQGNLGNQPQHF. V usage is TRBV19 and J usage is TRBJ1-5; D might be TRBD1 (5 bases). V dropped 3 bases and J dropped 2 bases, with 20 bases sitting between them. CDR1 is LNHDA, CDR2 SQIVND, per germline (reference sequence). This CDR3 region has 18 residues.

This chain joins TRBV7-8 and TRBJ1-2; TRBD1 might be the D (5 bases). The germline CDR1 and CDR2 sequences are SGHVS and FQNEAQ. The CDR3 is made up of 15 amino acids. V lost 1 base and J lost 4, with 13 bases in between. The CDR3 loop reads CASSLVWDSGYGYTF. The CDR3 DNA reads TGTGCCAGCAGCTTAGTCTGGGACTCGGGCTATGGCTACACCTTC.

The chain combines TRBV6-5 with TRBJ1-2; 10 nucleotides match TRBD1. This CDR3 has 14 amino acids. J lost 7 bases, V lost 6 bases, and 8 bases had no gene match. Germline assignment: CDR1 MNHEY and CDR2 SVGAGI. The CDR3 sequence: CASRVGTGVGGYTF. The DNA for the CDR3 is TGTGCCAGCAGGGTCGGGACAGGGGTCGGTGGCTACACCTTC.

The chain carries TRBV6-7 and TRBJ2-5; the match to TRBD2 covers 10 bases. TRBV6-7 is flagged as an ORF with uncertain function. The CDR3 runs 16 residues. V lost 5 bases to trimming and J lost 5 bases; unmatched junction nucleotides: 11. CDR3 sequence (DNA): TGTGCCAGCAGTCCCCGGGTAGCGGGGGGAGGGGAGACCCAGTACTTC. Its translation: CASSPRVAGGGETQYF.

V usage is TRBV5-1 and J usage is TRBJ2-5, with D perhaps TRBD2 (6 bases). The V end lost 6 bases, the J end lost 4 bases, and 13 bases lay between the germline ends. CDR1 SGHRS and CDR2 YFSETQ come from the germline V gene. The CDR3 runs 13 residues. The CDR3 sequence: CASTAGSGETQYF. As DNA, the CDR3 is TGCGCCAGCACCGCCGGGAGCGGAGAGACCCAGTACTTC.

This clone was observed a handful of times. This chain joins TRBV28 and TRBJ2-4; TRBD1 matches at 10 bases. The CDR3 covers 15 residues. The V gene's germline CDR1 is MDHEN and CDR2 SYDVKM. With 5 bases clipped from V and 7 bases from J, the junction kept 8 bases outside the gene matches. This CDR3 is CASSLGQGGLNIQYF. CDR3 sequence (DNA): TGTGCCAGCAGTCTCGGACAGGGGGGTTTGAACATTCAGTACTTC.

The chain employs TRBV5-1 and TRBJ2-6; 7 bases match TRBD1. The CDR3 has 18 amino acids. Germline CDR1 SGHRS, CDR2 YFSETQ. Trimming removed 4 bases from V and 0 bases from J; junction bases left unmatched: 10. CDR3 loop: CASSNGQATSSGANVLTF. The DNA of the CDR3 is TGCGCCAGCAGCAATGGACAGGCGACGAGCTCTGGGGCCAACGTCCTGACTTTC.

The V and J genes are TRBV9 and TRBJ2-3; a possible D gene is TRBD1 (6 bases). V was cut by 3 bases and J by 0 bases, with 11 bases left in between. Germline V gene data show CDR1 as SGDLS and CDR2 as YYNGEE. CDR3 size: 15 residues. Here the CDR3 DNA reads TGTGCCAGCAGCGGCGGACAGACTAGCACAGATACGCAGTATTTT. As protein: CASSGGQTSTDTQYF. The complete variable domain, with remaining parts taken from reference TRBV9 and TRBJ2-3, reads DSGVTQTPKHLITATGQRVTLRCSPRSGDLSVYWYQQSLDQGLQFLIQYYNGEERAKGNILERFSAQQFPDLHSELNLSSLELGDSALYFCASSGGQTSTDTQYFGPGTRLTVL.

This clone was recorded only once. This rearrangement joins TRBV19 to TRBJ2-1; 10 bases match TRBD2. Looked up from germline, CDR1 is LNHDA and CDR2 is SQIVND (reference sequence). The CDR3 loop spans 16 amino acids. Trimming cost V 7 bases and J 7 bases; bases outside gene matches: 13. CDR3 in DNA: TGTGCCAGTAAACCCGGACTAGCGGCCACTCAAAATGAGCAGTTCTTC. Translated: CASKPGLAATQNEQFF.

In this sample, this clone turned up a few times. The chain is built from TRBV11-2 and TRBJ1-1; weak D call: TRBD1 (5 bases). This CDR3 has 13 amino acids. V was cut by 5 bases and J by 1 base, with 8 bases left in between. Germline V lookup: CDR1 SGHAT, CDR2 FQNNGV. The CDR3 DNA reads TGTGCCAGCAGCAGGACACAGAACACTGAAGCTTTCTTT. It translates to CASSRTQNTEAFF.

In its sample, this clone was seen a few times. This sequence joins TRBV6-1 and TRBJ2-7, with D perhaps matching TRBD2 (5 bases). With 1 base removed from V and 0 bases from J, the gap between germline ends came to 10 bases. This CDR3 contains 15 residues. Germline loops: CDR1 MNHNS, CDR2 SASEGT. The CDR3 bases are TGTGCCAGCAGTGAAGGCGGCGGGCCCTCCTACGAGCAGTACTTC. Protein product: CASSEGGGPSYEQYF.

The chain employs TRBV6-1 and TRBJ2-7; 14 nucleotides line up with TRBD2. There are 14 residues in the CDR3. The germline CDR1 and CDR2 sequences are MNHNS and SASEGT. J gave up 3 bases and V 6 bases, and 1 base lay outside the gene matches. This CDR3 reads CASSGTSGSYEQYF. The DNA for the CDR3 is TGTGCCAGCAGCGGGACTAGCGGGAGCTACGAGCAGTACTTC.

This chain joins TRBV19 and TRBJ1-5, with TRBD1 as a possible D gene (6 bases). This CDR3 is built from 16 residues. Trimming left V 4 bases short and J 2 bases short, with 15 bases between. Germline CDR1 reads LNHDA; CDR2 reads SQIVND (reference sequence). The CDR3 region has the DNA TGTGCCAGTAGTACGCTACAGGGAGGGGGCAATCAGCCCCAGCATTTT. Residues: CASSTLQGGGNQPQHF.

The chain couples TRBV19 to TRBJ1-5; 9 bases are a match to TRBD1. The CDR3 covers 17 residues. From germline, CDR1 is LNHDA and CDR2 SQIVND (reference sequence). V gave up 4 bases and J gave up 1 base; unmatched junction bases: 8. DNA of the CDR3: TGTGCCAGTAGTAGCTGGACAGGGGAACCGAGCAATCAGCCCCAGCATTTT. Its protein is CASSSWTGEPSNQPQHF. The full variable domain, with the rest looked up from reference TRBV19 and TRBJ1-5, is DGGITQSPKYLFRKEGQNVTLSCEQNLNHDAMYWYRQDPGQGLRLIYYSQIVNDFQKGDIAEGYSVSREKKESFPLTVTSAQKNPTAFYLCASSSWTGEPSNQPQHFGDGTRLSIL.

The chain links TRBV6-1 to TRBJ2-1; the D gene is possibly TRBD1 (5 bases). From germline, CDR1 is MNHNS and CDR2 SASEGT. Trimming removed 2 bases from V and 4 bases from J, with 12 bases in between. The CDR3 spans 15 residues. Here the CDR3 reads CASSEMQGLYNEQFF. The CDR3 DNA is TGTGCCAGCAGTGAAATGCAGGGCCTATACAATGAGCAGTTCTTC.

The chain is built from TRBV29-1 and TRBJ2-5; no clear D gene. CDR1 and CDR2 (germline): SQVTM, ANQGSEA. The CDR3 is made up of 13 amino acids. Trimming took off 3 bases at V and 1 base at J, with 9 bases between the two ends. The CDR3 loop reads CSVEVAAQETQYF. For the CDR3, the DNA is TGCAGCGTTGAGGTGGCGGCCCAAGAGACCCAGTACTTC.

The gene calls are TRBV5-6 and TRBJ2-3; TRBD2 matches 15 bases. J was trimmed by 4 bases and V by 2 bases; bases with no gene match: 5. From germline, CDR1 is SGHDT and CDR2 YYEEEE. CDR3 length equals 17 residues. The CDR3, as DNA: TGTGCCAGCAGCTTACCGGGACTAGCGGGAGGAGCAGATACGCAGTATTTT. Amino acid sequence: CASSLPGLAGGADTQYF.

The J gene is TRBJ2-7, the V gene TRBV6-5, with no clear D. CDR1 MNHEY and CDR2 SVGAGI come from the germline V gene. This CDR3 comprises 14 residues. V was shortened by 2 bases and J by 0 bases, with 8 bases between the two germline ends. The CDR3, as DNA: TGTGCCAGCAGTTACGGGCAGAACTCCTACGAGCAGTACTTC. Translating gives CASSYGQNSYEQYF.

This CDR3 reads CASSFDSNPYEQYF. The CDR3 DNA follows: TGTGCCAGCAGCTTCGACAGTAACCCCTACGAGCAGTACTTC. The chain is built from TRBV5-6 and TRBJ2-7; D is possibly TRBD1 (5 bases). CDR1 and CDR2 from the germline V gene are SGHDT and YYEEEE. This CDR3 has 14 residues. V was pared by 2 bases and J by 2 bases, with 11 bases between.

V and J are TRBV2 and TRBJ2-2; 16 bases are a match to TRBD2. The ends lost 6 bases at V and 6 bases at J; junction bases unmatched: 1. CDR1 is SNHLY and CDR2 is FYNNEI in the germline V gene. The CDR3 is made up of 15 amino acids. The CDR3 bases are TGTGCCAGCAGGGGACTAGCGGGGGGGGCCGGGGAGCTGTTTTTT. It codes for CASRGLAGGAGELFF.

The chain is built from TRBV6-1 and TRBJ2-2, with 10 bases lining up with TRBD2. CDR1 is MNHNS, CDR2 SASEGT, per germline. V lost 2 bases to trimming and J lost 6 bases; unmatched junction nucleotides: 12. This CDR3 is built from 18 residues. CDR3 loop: CASSERQLAGAWAGELFF. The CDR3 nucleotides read TGTGCCAGCAGTGAAAGGCAGCTAGCGGGGGCCTGGGCCGGGGAGCTGTTTTTT.

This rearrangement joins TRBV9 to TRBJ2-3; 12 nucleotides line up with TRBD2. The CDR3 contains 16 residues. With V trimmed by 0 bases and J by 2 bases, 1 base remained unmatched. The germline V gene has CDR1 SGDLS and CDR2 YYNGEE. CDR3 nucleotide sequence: TGTGCCAGCAGCGTAGGGACTAGCGGGACCACAGATACGCAGTATTTT. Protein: CASSVGTSGTTDTQYF.